The 18 T cell receptor beta chains below were found in one sample sequenced in a study of T-cell reconstitution after alpha-beta-depleted transplantation in children. The library targeted TCRbeta and was prepared with unique molecular identifiers. From the PCR reads, TCRdb called clonotypes with MiXCR, one entry per CDR3 protein. The sample has about a million distinct CDR3 sequences, roughly 29% seen once. Here the sequenced sample was PBMCs, mostly from graft donor cells, taken 360 days after TCRalphabeta/CD19-depleted stem cell transplant. The source of these receptors is a boy younger than two who had a stem cell transplant for SCID, so the T cells may come from the graft donor.

This chain joins TRBV29-1 and TRBJ2-1, with 8 bases fitting TRBD1. The germline CDR1 and CDR2 sequences are SQVTM and ANQGSEA. V dropped 1 base and J dropped 7; count of bases not matched to a gene: 3. This CDR3 contains 13 residues. The CDR3 coding sequence is TGCAGCGTTGAAGGGACAGGGTGGAATGAGCAGTTCTTC. Its protein product is CSVEGTGWNEQFF.

There are a few counts of this clonotype. DNA of the CDR3: TGTGCCAGCAGTCGGGACAGGGTAAAATCCTACGAGCAGTACTTC. It is translated as CASSRDRVKSYEQYF. This rearrangement joins TRBV7-8 to TRBJ2-7; 9 bases agree with TRBD1. Per the germline V gene, CDR1 is SGHVS and CDR2 is FQNEAQ. CDR3 length: 15 residues. After removal of 6 bases from V and 1 base from J, the junction contained 7 bases not matched to a gene. The whole variable domain, filled in from reference TRBV7-8 and TRBJ2-7, reads GAGVSQSPRYKVAKRGQDVALRCDPISGHVSLFWYQQALGQGPEFLTYFQNEAQLDKSGLPSDRFFAERPEGSVSTLKIQRTQQEDSAVYLCASSRDRVKSYEQYFGPGTRLTVT.

The chain couples TRBV2 to TRBJ2-5; 7 bases are a match to TRBD1. CDR3 length equals 16 residues. J was trimmed by 1 base and V by 4 bases; bases with no gene match: 9. The germline gives CDR1 SNHLY, CDR2 FYNNEI. The CDR3 loop reads CASSGGTALPQETQYF. The CDR3 DNA reads TGTGCCAGCAGTGGGGGGACAGCATTACCCCAAGAGACCCAGTACTTC.

The chain joins TRBV6-5 to TRBJ2-2; the D gene is possibly TRBD1 (6 bases). Germline V lookup: CDR1 MNHEY, CDR2 SVGAGI. The CDR3 contains 19 residues. V was clipped by 4 bases and J by 0 bases, with 21 bases between them. CDR3 bases: TGTGCCAGCAGTTCAGAAAGGATCCCGGGACACCCGAACACCGGGGAGCTGTTTTTT. It translates to CASSSERIPGHPNTGELFF.

The chain carries TRBV5-1 and TRBJ2-1; 9 nucleotides line up with TRBD2. V was pared by 0 bases and J by 8 bases, with 6 bases of the junction left unmatched. This CDR3 comprises 15 residues. From germline, CDR1 is SGHRS and CDR2 YFSETQ. The CDR3: CASSLEPAGGDEQFF. As DNA, the CDR3 is TGCGCCAGCAGCTTGGAGCCAGCGGGGGGAGATGAGCAGTTCTTC.

The CDR3 nucleotides are TGCAGTGCCACTTTCAGGGGGCGCTTGAATGAGCAGTTCTTC. Protein sequence: CSATFRGRLNEQFF. The chain couples TRBV20-1 to TRBJ2-1, with 8 bases lining up with TRBD1. Germline CDR1 and CDR2: DFQATT and SNEGSKA (reference sequence). The CDR3 is 14 amino acids. V dropped 6 bases and J dropped 7; count of bases not matched to a gene: 11.

V and J are TRBV13 and TRBJ2-5; tentative D call: TRBD2 (5 bases). The CDR3 is 15 residues long. V was cut by 3 bases and J by 5 bases, with 16 bases left in between. Germline V gene data show CDR1 as PRHDT and CDR2 as FYEKMQ (reference sequence). CDR3 DNA: TGTGCCAGCAGCTTGAGGGAATGGCCAGGCGAGACCCAGTACTTC. Protein sequence: CASSLREWPGETQYF.

This clonotype has only a few counts. The chain has TRBV4-1 and TRBJ1-1; 7 bases align to TRBD1. Germline V gene sequence: CDR1 MGHRA, CDR2 YSYEKL. With V trimmed by 4 bases and J by 7 bases, 6 bases remained unmatched. This CDR3 has 13 residues. The CDR3 loop reads CASSLTGEGEAFF. The CDR3 bases are TGCGCCAGCAGCCTTACAGGGGAAGGTGAAGCTTTCTTT.

This clonotype has at least ten counts. The rearrangement joins TRBV28 to TRBJ1-3; 9 bases match TRBD1. The germline gives CDR1 MDHEN, CDR2 SYDVKM. V trimming: 3 bases; J trimming: 5 bases; junction bases outside the gene matches: 5. This CDR3 has 15 residues. The CDR3: CASSLTGGRRNTIYF. The DNA for the CDR3 is TGTGCCAGCAGTTTGACAGGGGGAAGGCGAAACACCATATATTTT.

Only a few counts were recorded for this clonotype. This sequence joins TRBV9 and TRBJ2-7; D not certain. Germline loops: CDR1 SGDLS, CDR2 YYNGEE. The CDR3 is 15 residues long. Trimming left V 4 bases short and J 5 bases short, with 19 bases between. The CDR3 is CASSPVSLPLHEQYF. CDR3 nucleotides: TGTGCCAGCAGCCCCGTTAGCCTCCCCCTCCACGAGCAGTACTTC. The complete variable domain, with remaining parts taken from reference TRBV9 and TRBJ2-7, reads DSGVTQTPKHLITATGQRVTLRCSPRSGDLSVYWYQQSLDQGLQFLIQYYNGEERAKGNILERFSAQQFPDLHSELNLSSLELGDSALYFCASSPVSLPLHEQYFGPGTRLTVT.

The chain is built from TRBV20-1 and TRBJ1-1; possible D gene TRBD1, 5 bases. The CDR3 extends over 15 amino acids. Trimming pared 0 bases from V and 4 bases from J, leaving 15 bases between. CDR1 DFQATT and CDR2 SNEGSKA come from the germline V gene (reference sequence). The CDR3 DNA sequence: TGCAGTGCTAGAGATCAGGGTAGGGTGGCCACTGAAGCTTTCTTT. It yields the protein CSARDQGRVATEAFF.

This clonotype has only one observation. This chain joins TRBV10-3 and TRBJ2-1, with 9 nucleotides matching TRBD2. V was pared by 6 bases and J by 0 bases, with 3 bases of the junction left unmatched. The CDR3 length is 15 residues. Germline-derived CDR1 and CDR2 are ENHRY and SYGVKD. The CDR3, as DNA: TGTGCCATCAGAAATAGCGGGGGCTCCTACAATGAGCAGTTCTTC. Its protein is CAIRNSGGSYNEQFF.

This clonotype was seen more than once but under ten times. The rearrangement uses TRBV10-3 and TRBJ2-7; 8 nucleotides align to TRBD1. The ends lost 9 bases at V and 6 bases at J; junction bases unmatched: 10. Germline assignment: CDR1 ENHRY and CDR2 SYGVKD. This CDR3 comprises 13 residues. The CDR3 bases are TGTGCCATTAGAAATTCCGGGACAGGCGAGCAGTACTTC. It specifies CAIRNSGTGEQYF.

There are a few counts of this clonotype. The chain combines TRBV6-5 with TRBJ1-1; tentative D call: TRBD1 (5 bases). Trimming removed 1 base from V and 1 base from J, with 13 bases in between. The CDR3 runs to 16 residues. Germline V CDR1 and CDR2: MNHEY, SVGAGI. The CDR3 nucleotides read TGTGCCAGCAGTTACTATTGGAGTGGGGGGAACACTGAAGCTTTCTTT. It is translated as CASSYYWSGGNTEAFF.

The V and J genes are TRBV29-1 and TRBJ2-3; D possibly corresponds to TRBD2 (7 bases). V lost 3 bases, J lost 2 bases, and 15 bases lay in between. The CDR3 is made up of 15 amino acids. Per the germline V gene, CDR1 is SQVTM and CDR2 is ANQGSEA. CDR3 DNA sequence: TGCAGCGTTGATAGGCGGGGGCCTCACACAGATACGCAGTATTTT. The encoded protein is CSVDRRGPHTDTQYF.

This clonotype was observed a few times. The rearrangement links TRBV5-1 to TRBJ1-1; D call uncertain. CDR1 is SGHRS and CDR2 is YFSETQ in the germline V gene. V shed 0 bases and J shed 5 bases, with 23 bases lying between them. The CDR3 runs to 18 residues. DNA for the CDR3: TGCGCCAGCAGCTTGGCTGGGTCTCGCACAATAGCGTGGACTGAAGCTTTCTTT. Its protein is CASSLAGSRTIAWTEAFF.

This clonotype was recorded a few times. This chain connects TRBV9 to TRBJ2-7, with D tentatively TRBD2 (5 bases). Germline V gives CDR1 SGDLS, CDR2 YYNGEE. Trimming pared 0 bases from V and 5 bases from J, leaving 12 bases between. The CDR3 sequence is 14 residues long. The DNA of the CDR3 is TGTGCCAGCAGCGTAGGAGGGTTTCAGAACGAGCAGTACTTC. Amino acids: CASSVGGFQNEQYF.

This sequence joins TRBV6-5 and TRBJ2-7, with 7 bases identical to TRBD1. Germline assignment: CDR1 MNHEY and CDR2 SVGAGI. J was trimmed by 3 bases and V by 0 bases; bases with no gene match: 2. The CDR3 extends over 14 amino acids. As DNA, the CDR3 is TGTGCCAGCAGTTACTCCCGACAGGGCTACGAGCAGTACTTC. Protein: CASSYSRQGYEQYF.